A single sample gave rise to the 28 T cell receptor beta chains below, sequenced in a study of beta chain features in type 1 diabetes (dated by TCRdb to the late 2010s). The study at large found these results: In all four CD4+ subsets, TCRB CDR3 length was moderately but significantly shorter in type 1 diabetes patients.

Library prep was done by the immunoSEQ multiplex PCR assay. The entire isolated RNA was reverse transcribed using the High Capacity cDNA Reverse Transcription Kit, and thus expressed TCRB transcripts were sequenced. In TCRdb, the immuneACCESS table is reduced to in-frame sequences with V and J assigned. These tables do not hold every clone; where another copy was compared, an unresolved V gene accounts for under half, and the others remain unexplained. The sample includes 95,000 to 150,000 clones, with about 16% observed a single time. The biggest ten clones account for roughly 2.5% of the sample. The antigens of these receptors remain unknown. The specimen was central memory CD4+ T cells from blood. The receptors shown here come from a man aged 30 to 45 with type 1 diabetes.

This clone was picked up many times. The gene calls are TRBV6-1 and TRBJ2-7; no clear D. The CDR3 runs 12 residues. Germline values: CDR1 MNHNS, CDR2 SASEGT. The germline V and J ends were trimmed by 3 bases and 6 bases, with 9 bases remaining between them. The CDR3 sequence: CASSDALGEQYF. CDR3 nucleotide sequence: TGTGCCAGCAGTGATGCCTTGGGCGAGCAGTACTTC.

This rearrangement joins TRBV28 to TRBJ2-1, with 7 bases lining up with TRBD1. J was trimmed by 5 bases and V by 6 bases; bases with no gene match: 4. CDR1 is MDHEN and CDR2 is SYDVKM in the germline V gene. The CDR3 loop spans 13 amino acids. The CDR3 is CASRWGQHNEQFF. Written as DNA, the CDR3 is TGTGCCAGCAGGTGGGGACAGCACAATGAGCAGTTCTTC.

The chain uses TRBV4-3 and TRBJ2-1; 10 positions match TRBD2. Germline V CDR1 and CDR2: LGHNA, YSLEER. The J segment lost 6 bases and the V segment lost 1 base, leaving 12 bases of the junction unmatched. This CDR3 is built from 18 residues. The CDR3 is CASSQAASGGAWGNEQFF. As DNA, the CDR3 is TGCGCCAGCAGCCAAGCAGCTAGCGGGGGTGCGTGGGGCAATGAGCAGTTCTTC.

The rearrangement uses TRBV28 and TRBJ2-7; 12 bases line up with TRBD1. CDR1 is MDHEN and CDR2 is SYDVKM in the germline V gene. V lost 2 bases and J lost 5; bases outside the gene matches: 4. The CDR3 sequence is 15 residues long. This CDR3 reads CASSLIGTGGNEQYF. For the CDR3, the DNA is TGTGCCAGCAGTTTAATCGGGACAGGGGGCAACGAGCAGTACTTC.

This clone turned up a few times. A clone one base away is much larger, so this may be a read error. The chain uses TRBV30 and TRBJ2-6; 7 nucleotides line up with TRBD2. Germline-derived CDR1 and CDR2 are GTSNPN and SVGIG (reference sequence). This CDR3 spans 14 amino acids. After removal of 7 bases from V and 0 bases from J, the junction contained 3 bases not matched to a gene. The CDR3: CAYPGGSGANVLTF. The DNA of the CDR3 is TGTGCCTACCCGGGAGGCTCTGGGGCCAACGTCCTGACTTTC.

The chain carries TRBV11-2 and TRBJ2-7, with D hard to call. V was shortened by 3 bases and J by 3 bases, with 9 bases between the two germline ends. The germline gives CDR1 SGHAT, CDR2 FQNNGV. This CDR3 is built from 13 residues. The CDR3 DNA reads TGTGCCAGCAGCTTTAACAGCTACTACGAGCAGTACTTC. Its translation: CASSFNSYYEQYF.

V usage is TRBV7-9 and J usage is TRBJ2-1; possibly TRBD1 for D (5 bases). The CDR3 length is 14 residues. The V gene's germline CDR1 is SEHNR and CDR2 FQNEAQ (reference sequence). V was pared by 1 base and J by 8 bases, with 12 bases between. This chain's CDR3 is CASSLGPRVHEQFF. DNA of the CDR3: TGTGCCAGCAGCTTAGGCCCCAGGGTGCATGAGCAGTTCTTC.

The chain has TRBV4-1 and TRBJ1-3; tentative D call: TRBD1 (5 bases). Germline V CDR1 and CDR2: MGHRA, YSYEKL. CDR3 size: 17 residues. Trimming pared 4 bases from V and 0 bases from J, leaving 16 bases between. The CDR3 sequence is CASSRSYGGTSGNTIYF. The CDR3 coding sequence is TGCGCCAGCAGCCGCTCCTATGGAGGGACCTCTGGAAACACCATATATTTT.

The rearrangement links TRBV6-6 to TRBJ2-7; no firm D call. Germline V gives CDR1 MNHNY, CDR2 SVGAGI (reference sequence). V lost 4 bases, J lost 0 bases, and 4 bases lay in between. The CDR3 spans 12 residues. In DNA, the CDR3 is TGTGCCAGCAGTTGGACCTCCTACGAGCAGTACTTC. Its translation: CASSWTSYEQYF.

A few counts support this clone. The chain links TRBV28 to TRBJ1-2, with D possibly TRBD1 on 6 matching bases. V dropped 2 bases and J dropped 1 base, with 14 bases sitting between them. The CDR3 has 16 amino acids. Germline lookup yields CDR1 MDHEN and CDR2 SYDVKM. In nucleotides, the CDR3 is TGTGCCAGCAGTTTAGAACCGACAGGACATAACTATGGCTACACCTTC. Its translation: CASSLEPTGHNYGYTF.

This clone was seen a few times. The chain links TRBV19 to TRBJ1-6, with D unclear. The V gene's germline CDR1 is LNHDA and CDR2 SQIVND (reference sequence). The CDR3 extends over 15 amino acids. V lost 4 bases and J lost 6, with 13 bases in between. CDR3 loop: CASSNGGVGNSPLHF. The CDR3 bases are TGTGCCAGTAGTAACGGCGGGGTCGGTAATTCACCCCTCCACTTT. The variable domain in full, with the rest retrieved from reference TRBV19 and TRBJ1-6, is DGGITQSPKYLFRKEGQNVTLSCEQNLNHDAMYWYRQDPGQGLRLIYYSQIVNDFQKGDIAEGYSVSREKKESFPLTVTSAQKNPTAFYLCASSNGGVGNSPLHFGNGTRLTVT.

This CDR3 is CSVPSGTGNTIYF. Here the CDR3 DNA reads TGCAGCGTGCCTAGTGGTACTGGAAACACCATATATTTT. V gene TRBV29-1 combines with J gene TRBJ1-3; no firm D call. The CDR3 length is 13 residues. V lost 6 bases and J lost 2, with 11 bases in between. Per the germline V gene, CDR1 is SQVTM and CDR2 is ANQGSEA. The whole variable domain, remainder taken from reference TRBV29-1 and TRBJ1-3, is SAVISQKPSRDICQRGTSLTIQCQVDSQVTMMFWYRQQPGQSLTLIATANQGSEATYESGFVIDKFPISRPNLTFSTLTVSNMSPEDSSIYLCSVPSGTGNTIYFGEGSWLTVV.

The chain couples TRBV5-4 to TRBJ1-4, with no clear D. Per the germline V gene, CDR1 is SGHNT and CDR2 is YYREEE (reference sequence). CDR3 length: 14 residues. V was cut by 4 bases and J by 12 bases, with 19 bases left in between. The CDR3 loop reads CASSTGGWAAELFF. The CDR3 bases are TGTGCCAGCAGCACCGGAGGCTGGGCGGCGGAACTGTTTTTT.

By share, this clone ranks as medium-sized (0.01 to 0.1%). The chain joins TRBV7-9 to TRBJ2-3, with a possible D match to TRBD1 (6 bases). Germline CDR1 and CDR2: SEHNR and FQNEAQ (reference sequence). CDR3 length: 14 amino acids. Between the trimmed V and J ends, which lost 4 bases and 1 base, there was a span of 9 bases. DNA of the CDR3: TGTGCCAGCAGCTCTAGACAGGGCACAGATACGCAGTATTTT. The encoded protein is CASSSRQGTDTQYF.

The J gene is TRBJ2-3, the V gene TRBV7-9, with a weak D call TRBD2 (5 bases). The germline gives CDR1 SEHNR, CDR2 FQNEAQ (reference sequence). This CDR3 is 15 amino acids long. Trimming cost V 1 base and J 1 base, with 9 bases left between them. The CDR3 here is CASSLGPGGTDTQYF. CDR3 DNA sequence: TGTGCCAGCAGCTTAGGGCCCGGGGGCACAGATACGCAGTATTTT.

This clone was observed a handful of times. V is TRBV4-3 and J is TRBJ1-4; a possible D gene is TRBD1 (5 bases). The CDR3 is 14 amino acids. Trimming stripped 8 bases from V and 2 bases from J, with 12 bases between. The germline V gene has CDR1 LGHNA and CDR2 YSLEER. The CDR3 protein is CASSQVATNEKLFF. The CDR3 bases are TGCGCCAGCTCACAGGTGGCGACTAATGAAAAACTGTTTTTT.

The rearrangement uses TRBV7-9 and TRBJ2-3, with a possible D match to TRBD2 (6 bases). V was clipped by 1 base and J by 4 bases, with 15 bases between them. The length of the CDR3 is 16 residues. Germline V gives CDR1 SEHNR, CDR2 FQNEAQ (reference sequence). In DNA form, the CDR3 reads TGTGCCAGCAGCTTAGGAATCGGAGGGAGTGCAGATACGCAGTATTTT. It encodes CASSLGIGGSADTQYF.

The chain combines TRBV2 with TRBJ2-1; D is perhaps TRBD1 (6 bases). Germline-derived CDR1 and CDR2 are SNHLY and FYNNEI. The CDR3 covers 16 residues. V lost 1 base and J 0 bases, leaving 10 bases between the germline ends. The CDR3 DNA sequence: TGTGCCAGCAGTGAAGAGGGGGTTACCTCCTACAATGAGCAGTTCTTC. Translation: CASSEEGVTSYNEQFF. The whole variable domain, remainder taken from reference TRBV2 and TRBJ2-1, is EPEVTQTPSHQVTQMGQEVILRCVPISNHLYFYWYRQILGQKVEFLVSFYNNEISEKSEIFDDQFSVERPDGSNFTLKIRSTKLEDSAMYFCASSEEGVTSYNEQFFGPGTRLTVL.

This chain joins TRBV18 and TRBJ1-2; no firm D call. The V end lost 4 bases, the J end lost 6 bases, and 12 bases lay between the germline ends. CDR1 and CDR2 from the germline V gene are KGHSH and LQKENI. The CDR3 runs 13 residues. CDR3 sequence (DNA): TGTGCCAGCTCACAAGGGCAGGATCATGGCTACACCTTC. Its translation is CASSQGQDHGYTF.

This clone has just a few counts. This chain connects TRBV7-2 to TRBJ2-1; the match to TRBD1 covers 9 bases. CDR1 and CDR2 (germline): SGHTA, FQGNSA. Losses at the gene ends were 5 bases for V and 3 bases for J; bases not matched to a gene: 8. The CDR3 runs 16 residues. CDR3 sequence (DNA): TGTGCCAGCAGCGCCATTACAGGGGGCCTCTACAATGAGCAGTTCTTC. Encoded protein: CASSAITGGLYNEQFF. Combining the CDR3 with reference TRBV7-2 and TRBJ2-1 gives the whole variable domain GAGVSQSPSNKVTEKGKDVELRCDPISGHTALYWYRQSLGQGLEFLIYFQGNSAPDKSGLPSDRFSAERTGGSVSTLTIQRTQQEDSAVYLCASSAITGGLYNEQFFGPGTRLTVL.

This clone was found a few times. V is TRBV18 and J is TRBJ2-3; D unclear. This CDR3 has 12 amino acids. In germline, CDR1 is KGHSH, CDR2 LQKENI. Trimming removed 2 bases from V and 4 bases from J, with 4 bases in between. CDR3 nucleotide sequence: TGTGCCAGCTCACCAACGGCAGATACGCAGTATTTT. The encoded protein is CASSPTADTQYF.

This clone occurred many times. The chain employs TRBV29-1 and TRBJ1-2; 10 nucleotides line up with TRBD1. Germline V gives CDR1 SQVTM, CDR2 ANQGSEA. V lost 5 bases to trimming and J lost 8 bases; unmatched junction nucleotides: 8. This CDR3 has 13 residues. CDR3 nucleotide sequence: TGCAGCGTTCTCATGACAGGGGGCGTCGGCTACACCTTC. Amino acids: CSVLMTGGVGYTF. Combining the CDR3 with reference TRBV29-1 and TRBJ1-2 gives the whole variable domain SAVISQKPSRDICQRGTSLTIQCQVDSQVTMMFWYRQQPGQSLTLIATANQGSEATYESGFVIDKFPISRPNLTFSTLTVSNMSPEDSSIYLCSVLMTGGVGYTFGSGTRLTVV.

V usage is TRBV7-2 and J usage is TRBJ2-7, with a tentative D call TRBD1 (6 bases). The CDR3 is 19 amino acids. The V end lost 5 bases, the J end lost 1 base, and 27 bases lay between the germline ends. The germline V gene has CDR1 SGHTA and CDR2 FQGNSA. This CDR3 reads CASSGSQGNSFFRSYEQYF. DNA of the CDR3: TGTGCCAGCAGCGGTTCACAGGGTAACTCCTTTTTTCGGTCCTACGAGCAGTACTTC.

Remarks on this clone: At the DNA level, this CDR3 is encoded by other sequences in the same sample as well. This chain links TRBV7-3 with TRBJ2-5; D not resolved. With 2 bases removed from V and 3 bases from J, the gap between germline ends came to 7 bases. Germline V gives CDR1 SGHTA, CDR2 FQGTGA. The CDR3 spans 13 residues. This CDR3 reads CASSLGPKETQYF. CDR3 bases: TGTGCCAGCAGCTTAGGGCCTAAAGAGACCCAGTACTTC.

The count of this clone is one. V usage is TRBV7-8 and J usage is TRBJ2-2; 7 bases align to TRBD2. Losses at the gene ends were 2 bases for V and 2 bases for J; bases not matched to a gene: 5. The CDR3 has 16 residues. CDR1 is SGHVS and CDR2 is FQNEAQ in the germline V gene. In DNA, the CDR3 is TGTGCCAGCAGCTTACTACCGGGGGGAAACACCGGGGAGCTGTTTTTT. Amino acids: CASSLLPGGNTGELFF.

CDR3 amino acids: CASSQDWYEKLFF. CDR3 sequence (DNA): TGTGCCAGCAGCCAAGACTGGTATGAAAAACTGTTTTTT. J is TRBJ1-4 and V is TRBV14; D remains ambiguous. Germline V lookup: CDR1 SGHDN, CDR2 FVKESK. This CDR3 is built from 13 residues. Trimming removed 0 bases from V and 6 bases from J, with 5 bases in between.

This clone has just a few counts. The chain couples TRBV9 to TRBJ2-1; no firm D call. Germline V gene sequence: CDR1 SGDLS, CDR2 YYNGEE. V was shortened by 10 bases and J by 5 bases, with 13 bases between the two germline ends. This CDR3 spans 12 amino acids. CDR3 region: CARDRRNNEQFF. The CDR3 nucleotides read TGTGCCCGAGACCGACGGAACAATGAGCAGTTCTTC. Full variable domain (outside the CDR3, taken from reference TRBV9 and TRBJ2-1): DSGVTQTPKHLITATGQRVTLRCSPRSGDLSVYWYQQSLDQGLQFLIQYYNGEERAKGNILERFSAQQFPDLHSELNLSSLELGDSALYFCARDRRNNEQFFGPGTRLTVL.

This clone was counted at least ten times. This sequence joins TRBV4-2 and TRBJ2-3, with 9 bases identical to TRBD2. Unmatched junction bases numbered 13, after V lost 4 bases and J lost 2 bases. Germline V gives CDR1 LGHNA, CDR2 YNFKEQ. CDR3 length: 18 amino acids. The CDR3 nucleotides are TGTGCCAGCAGCCTTGGGTCGGTTAGCGGGGGACCCACAGATACGCAGTATTTT. Translation: CASSLGSVSGGPTDTQYF.